This T cell receptor (beta chain) was identified during a study of shared clonotypes between healthy human individuals (dated by TCRdb to the early 2020s). About the full investigation: A couple of women and a few men aged 18 to 49 years were included in the cohort. Libraries were prepared and TCR repertoires were sequenced by different laboratories using diverse techniques, in order to increase sequencing depth and limit assay-specific biases. For each donor, CD4 naive and CD4 memory were each run on three plates, CD8 naive on two plates, and CD8 memory on one plate. Leukapheresis yielded between about 0.85 and 9 billion PBMCs per donor. To estimate repertoire size and how much clonotypes are shared between individuals, the study performed deep sequencing of blood TCR repertoires from about 5 healthy adults. Overall study results and their limits: Pairwise subsampling led to the expectation that sequencing depth would affect the degree of clonotype sharing among donors. Naive subsets generally had larger estimated clonotype richness than memory subsets. Across a handful of donors, approximately 4.9% of naive CD4, approximately 3.6% of naive CD8, about 2% of memory CD4, and around 0.4% of memory CD8 clonotypes were shared. The small number of donors limited the genetic and exposure-history diversity represented. Only blood was sampled, and tissue TCR repertoires likely differ from those in blood. Rarefaction of sorted-subset datasets indicated incomplete sequencing despite the large sequencing depth. Compared with non-shared clonotypes, clonotypes shared by all four sorted-subset donors had higher generation probabilities.

This clone was recorded only once. Its antigen has not been determined. One base away lies a much larger clone, so this may be a sequencing read error. Donors were healthy HIV-negative adults with no recently reported acute infections or vaccinations. Only Caucasian adults living in Nashville, Tennessee, USA were represented among the donors. CD4+ T cells were enriched by magnetic negative selection; naive cells were then positively selected on CD45RA, and the negative fraction formed the memory subset. Blood was collected by leukapheresis, and PBMCs were isolated by Ficoll-Histopaque density gradient centrifugation and then cryopreserved in liquid nitrogen vapor phase. Analytical flow cytometry was used to check the purity and quantity of each magnetically sorted T cell population. Genomic DNA was isolated from each sorted fraction and quantified by UV absorbance on a Nanodrop 2000c. TCR CDR3 regions were amplified from genomic DNA by multiplex PCR using the deep immunoSEQ assay. For each cell subset, the extracted genomic DNA was distributed evenly across all wells of several immunoSEQ 96-well plates, and each plate served as one replicate. Each replicate PCR for sorted subsets received roughly 0.2 ug genomic DNA, equal to about 29,000 T cell genomes. Purified libraries were measured with a Qubit 3.0 fluorometer, size-checked on a Bioanalyzer 2100, and measured again with the KAPA Library Quantification kit. Every immunoSEQ 96-well plate was sequenced on a separate single-read 150-cycle Illumina NextSeq 550 flow cell. The paper's data handling went like this. Because the immunoSEQ output included only junctional sequences and no quality scores, the filtering could not be the same as the filtering used for full-length reads. Sequences were annotated with PyIR, a Python wrapper for IgBLAST v1.9, using IMGT germline references to assign V/J genes and CDR3. Reads were removed for weak V/J assignments (E-value above 1e-6), missing CDR3, stop codons, out-of-frame junctions, or ambiguous translated residues. A V3J clonotype was defined by an identical inferred V gene, J gene, and CDR3 amino acid sequence. The percentage overlap between two repertoires was calculated by dividing the number of shared unique clonotypes by the size of the smaller repertoire. Richness of each repertoire was evaluated using RTK rarefaction, the Chao1 estimator, and Recon v2.1 estimates of unobserved clonotypes. OLGA was used to compute generation probabilities for all TCRbeta clonotypes that the gDNA method yielded from a few donors. Entries here come from immuneACCESS through TCRdb and include only in-frame sequences with V and J called. Some clones fail to appear in such tables; in the studies checked, an unresolved V gene covers under half of the shortfall, and the cause of the remainder is unknown. The DNA gave D and trimming, while V, J and clone size come from that table. This sample has about 2 million clones in its table, and 90% to 95% of those were observed once. 0.13% of the sample goes to the ten largest clones.

The CDR3 contains 13 residues, cysteine and phenylalanine counted. The retained sequence is limited to the CDR3, 39 bases, with the frame set at the first base. The V end gives up 7 bases and the J end 0 bases, leaving 1 base in the junction not matched to a gene. CDR1 and CDR2 were assigned from the germline V gene as SNHLY and FYNNEI. This sequence originates from a man in his late teens or twenties in good health. In this chain, TRBV2 is recombined with TRBJ1-1, and 8 junctional nucleotides match TRBD1. Sample: naive CD4+ T cells sorted from blood. The cell subset or site tag for this specimen amounts to: CD45RA+ positively selected. DNA sequence: TGTGCCAGCAAGGGACAGGTGAACACTGAAGCTTTCTTT. It codes for CASKGQVNTEAFF.